The 29 T cell receptor beta chains listed next were all sequenced from one sample in a study of T cell changes during pregnancy in multiple sclerosis. Clones were read by immunoSEQ multiplex PCR, and TCRdb kept only the in-frame ones, dropping some. The repertoire holds around 88,000 clones, about 92% seen once, with less than 2.5% in the top ten. The sample consisted of peripheral blood, taken after pregnancy. These TCRs come from a female donor in good health, enrolled as a control in a pregnancy study.

The rearrangement uses TRBV7-6 and TRBJ2-7, with 13 bases identical to TRBD2. Losses at the gene ends were 5 bases for V and 6 bases for J; bases not matched to a gene: 13. Germline loops: CDR1 SGHVS, CDR2 FNYEAQ. This CDR3 spans 17 amino acids. CDR3 amino acids: CASSRVIPGLAGSEQYF. The CDR3 region has the DNA TGTGCCAGCAGCCGAGTAATACCGGGACTAGCGGGAAGCGAGCAGTACTTC.

Here the CDR3 reads CASSFQLAGSYEQYF. The CDR3 DNA sequence: TGTGCCAGCAGCTTTCAGCTAGCGGGCTCCTACGAGCAGTACTTC. The chain has TRBV11-2 and TRBJ2-7, with 8 nucleotides matching TRBD2. With 3 bases clipped from V and 0 bases from J, the junction kept 4 bases outside the gene matches. The CDR3 extends over 15 amino acids. Germline loops: CDR1 SGHAT, CDR2 FQNNGV. Combining the CDR3 with reference TRBV11-2 and TRBJ2-7 gives the whole variable domain EAGVAQSPRYKIIEKRQSVAFWCNPISGHATLYWYQQILGQGPKLLIQFQNNGVVDDSQLPKDRFSAERLKGVDSTLKIQPAKLEDSAVYLCASSFQLAGSYEQYFGPGTRLTVT.

This rearrangement joins TRBV9 to TRBJ2-1; 10 nucleotides match TRBD1. The V gene end was trimmed by 0 bases and the J gene end by 2 bases; junction bases not matched to a gene: 5. This CDR3 spans 17 amino acids. Germline lookup yields CDR1 SGDLS and CDR2 YYNGEE. The CDR3 DNA is TGTGCCAGCAGCGTAGTACGAGACAGGGGGCCCTACAATGAGCAGTTCTTC. Protein sequence: CASSVVRDRGPYNEQFF. Together with reference TRBV9 and TRBJ2-1, the CDR3 gives the full variable domain: DSGVTQTPKHLITATGQRVTLRCSPRSGDLSVYWYQQSLDQGLQFLIQYYNGEERAKGNILERFSAQQFPDLHSELNLSSLELGDSALYFCASSVVRDRGPYNEQFFGPGTRLTVL.

CDR3: CASSSTSGSSYEQYF. The CDR3 region has the DNA TGTGCCAGCAGCTCCACTAGCGGGAGCTCCTACGAGCAGTACTTC. J is TRBJ2-7 and V is TRBV11-2, with 11 bases aligning to TRBD2. Germline V gene sequence: CDR1 SGHAT, CDR2 FQNNGV. V was pared by 4 bases and J by 0 bases, with 2 bases of the junction left unmatched. The CDR3 is made up of 15 amino acids.

This chain links TRBV7-8 with TRBJ2-5, with D tentatively TRBD1 (5 bases). Deletions cut 7 bases from V and 0 bases from J, with 12 bases between. Germline V CDR1 and CDR2: SGHVS, FQNEAQ. The CDR3 contains 14 residues. The CDR3 protein is CASTSGPNQETQYF. CDR3 nucleotides: TGTGCCAGCACCTCAGGGCCTAACCAAGAGACCCAGTACTTC.

V is TRBV7-2 and J is TRBJ1-2; 7 positions agree with TRBD1. Germline V CDR1 and CDR2: SGHTA, FQGNSA. This CDR3 has 13 amino acids. J gave up 7 bases and V 5 bases, and 7 bases lay outside the gene matches. Here the CDR3 reads CASSPGTVRGYTF. In DNA, the CDR3 is TGTGCCAGCAGCCCCGGGACAGTTCGTGGCTACACCTTC.

This chain connects TRBV19 to TRBJ2-3; 8 bases are a match to TRBD2. CDR1 LNHDA and CDR2 SQIVND come from the germline V gene (reference sequence). The trim removed 7 bases at V and 6 bases at J, leaving 6 bases unmatched. The CDR3 has 13 amino acids. CDR3 loop: CASIGGRMDTQYF. CDR3 coding DNA: TGTGCCAGTATAGGCGGGAGGATGGATACGCAGTATTTT.

The chain uses TRBV30 and TRBJ1-2; the D gene is possibly TRBD1 (6 bases). CDR3 length: 14 amino acids. From germline, CDR1 is GTSNPN and CDR2 SVGIG (reference sequence). V lost 0 bases to trimming and J lost 6 bases, with 14 bases between them. This chain's CDR3 is CAWSVNGQMNGYTF. CDR3 bases: TGTGCCTGGAGTGTTAACGGACAGATGAATGGCTACACCTTC. The full variable domain, in which reference TRBV30 and TRBJ1-2 provide the parts outside the CDR3, is SQTIHQWPATLVQPVGSPLSLECTVEGTSNPNLYWYRQAAGRGLQLLFYSVGIGQISSEVPQNLSASRPQDRQFILSSKKLLLSDSGFYLCAWSVNGQMNGYTFGSGTRLTVV.

This chain joins TRBV7-9 and TRBJ1-1; TRBD1 agrees at 7 bases. Germline V gene data show CDR1 as SEHNR and CDR2 as FQNEAQ (reference sequence). The V segment lost 1 base and the J segment 0 bases; nucleotides outside the gene matches: 2. This CDR3 contains 15 residues. CDR3 sequence: CASSLGQGMNTEAFF. The DNA for the CDR3 is TGTGCCAGCAGCTTAGGACAGGGTATGAACACTGAAGCTTTCTTT. Full variable domain (remainder filled in from reference TRBV7-9 and TRBJ1-1): DTGVSQNPRHKITKRGQNVTFRCDPISEHNRLYWYRQTLGQGPEFLTYFQNEAQLEKSRLLSDRFSAERPKGSFSTLEIQRTEQGDSAMYLCASSLGQGMNTEAFFGQGTRLTVV.

The V and J genes are TRBV10-3 and TRBJ2-1, with 8 positions matching TRBD1. J lost 5 bases, V lost 3 bases, and 9 bases had no gene match. This CDR3 region has 16 residues. Germline V gene lookup returns CDR1 ENHRY and CDR2 SYGVKD. The CDR3 DNA sequence: TGTGCCATCAGTGAACGGGACAGGATTTCTAACAATGAGCAGTTCTTC. Protein product: CAISERDRISNNEQFF.

The rearrangement uses TRBV7-7 and TRBJ2-7; D gene uncertain. This CDR3 has 15 residues. The V gene's germline CDR1 is SSHAT and CDR2 FNYEAQ (reference sequence). This chain's CDR3 is CATNPRAHELYEQYF. For the CDR3, the DNA is TGTGCTACTAATCCTAGAGCCCACGAGCTCTACGAGCAGTACTTC. The full variable domain, completed using reference TRBV7-7 and TRBJ2-7, is GAGVSQSPRYKVTKRGQDVTLRCDPISSHATLYWYQQALGQGPEFLTYFNYEAQPDKSGLPSDRFSAERPEGSISTLTIQRTEQRDSAMYRCATNPRAHELYEQYFGPGTRLTVT.

This chain connects TRBV18 to TRBJ2-7; D is possibly TRBD1 (5 bases). Germline V gives CDR1 KGHSH, CDR2 LQKENI. The V gene lost 3 bases and the J gene lost 0 bases, with 9 bases spanning the gap. CDR3 size: 14 residues. The CDR3 loop reads CASSPTALSYEQYF. CDR3 coding DNA: TGTGCCAGCTCACCGACAGCCCTCTCCTACGAGCAGTACTTC.

The chain recombines TRBV19 with TRBJ1-2, with TRBD1 as a possible D gene (6 bases). Germline V gene data show CDR1 as LNHDA and CDR2 as SQIVND (reference sequence). V was clipped by 0 bases and J by 4 bases, with 12 bases between them. CDR3 length: 15 amino acids. CDR3 nucleotide sequence: TGTGCCAGTAGTATAGACCTCGGACAGCCCTATGGCTACACCTTC. Translated: CASSIDLGQPYGYTF.

This clone was observed once. This chain connects TRBV19 to TRBJ2-4; 9 bases line up with TRBD1. Germline CDR1 reads LNHDA; CDR2 reads SQIVND (reference sequence). With V trimmed by 6 bases and J by 5 bases, 11 bases remained unmatched. This CDR3 is 16 amino acids long. For the CDR3, the DNA is TGTGCCAGTAGCCAAGAGGGGGACAGGGTGCAAAACATTCAGTACTTC. It is translated as CASSQEGDRVQNIQYF.

This clone was detected only once. This sequence joins TRBV19 and TRBJ1-1, with 10 bases fitting TRBD1. V lost 5 bases to trimming and J lost 5 bases; unmatched junction nucleotides: 14. CDR3 length: 17 amino acids. In germline, CDR1 is LNHDA, CDR2 SQIVND (reference sequence). CDR3 amino acids: CASSEGQGLGTKTEAFF. As DNA, the CDR3 is TGTGCCAGTAGTGAGGGACAGGGGTTGGGGACGAAGACTGAAGCTTTCTTT.

The chain is built from TRBV5-6 and TRBJ2-5; 9 bases fit TRBD2. Germline V lookup: CDR1 SGHDT, CDR2 YYEEEE. This CDR3 has 16 residues. V lost 4 bases and J lost 5; bases outside the gene matches: 12. The CDR3 protein is CASSPWVAGVAETQYF. The CDR3 DNA reads TGTGCCAGCAGCCCGTGGGTAGCGGGAGTAGCGGAGACCCAGTACTTC. Full variable domain (outside the CDR3, taken from reference TRBV5-6 and TRBJ2-5): DAGVTQSPTHLIKTRGQQVTLRCSPKSGHDTVSWYQQALGQGPQFIFQYYEEEERQRGNFPDRFSGHQFPNYSSELNVNALLLGDSALYLCASSPWVAGVAETQYFGPGTRLLVL.

The chain's CDR3 is CASSLRDRGNTGELFF. The CDR3 nucleotides read TGTGCCAGCAGCCTTAGGGACAGGGGGAACACCGGGGAGCTGTTTTTT. The chain employs TRBV7-9 and TRBJ2-2, with 10 nucleotides matching TRBD1. V dropped 5 bases and J dropped 1; count of bases not matched to a gene: 4. The CDR3 extends over 16 amino acids. CDR1 and CDR2 (germline): SEHNR, FQNEAQ (reference sequence).

The chain links TRBV21-1 to TRBJ2-1; TRBD1, the D gene given by the table, was not confirmed from the DNA. TRBV21-1 is flagged as a pseudogene. This CDR3 is built from 15 residues. The CDR3 coding sequence is TGTGCCAGCAGCATGAACCCCGGACAGAACAATGAGCAGTTCTTC. Translated, it gives CASSMNPGQNNEQFF.

The J gene is TRBJ1-5, the V gene TRBV6-6; D uncertain. This CDR3 comprises 11 residues. Trimming removed 5 bases from V and 4 bases from J, with 3 bases in between. Germline V gives CDR1 MNHNY, CDR2 SVGAGI (reference sequence). The CDR3 reads CASSQNQPQHF. DNA for the CDR3: TGTGCCAGCAGTCAAAATCAGCCCCAGCATTTT.

The chain joins TRBV27 to TRBJ1-1, with D maybe TRBD1 (5 bases). V gave up 4 bases and J gave up 8 bases, with 14 bases separating them. Germline values: CDR1 MNHEY, CDR2 SMNVEV (reference sequence). This CDR3 is 13 amino acids long. The CDR3 coding sequence is TGTGCCAGCAGTTCCTTGGGCGGGGGGGAAGCTTTCTTT. Translation: CASSSLGGGEAFF.

The chain recombines TRBV11-2 with TRBJ1-4; 7 bases map to TRBD1. The V segment lost 4 bases and the J segment 3 bases; nucleotides outside the gene matches: 5. The length of the CDR3 is 15 residues. CDR1 is SGHAT, CDR2 FQNNGV, per germline. For the CDR3, the DNA is TGTGCCAGCAGCTCACAGGGGTCAGCTAATGAAAAACTGTTTTTT. As protein: CASSSQGSANEKLFF. Full variable domain (outside the CDR3, taken from reference TRBV11-2 and TRBJ1-4): EAGVAQSPRYKIIEKRQSVAFWCNPISGHATLYWYQQILGQGPKLLIQFQNNGVVDDSQLPKDRFSAERLKGVDSTLKIQPAKLEDSAVYLCASSSQGSANEKLFFGSGTQLSVL.

The chain uses TRBV27 and TRBJ2-7, with 7 bases that match TRBD2. Germline assignment: CDR1 MNHEY and CDR2 SMNVEV (reference sequence). The V and J ends lost 2 bases and 0 bases, in that order; junction bases with no gene match: 13. This CDR3 has 18 residues. The CDR3 protein is CASSLEFGGGGPSYEQYF. CDR3 sequence (DNA): TGTGCCAGCAGTTTAGAGTTTGGCGGCGGGGGACCCTCCTACGAGCAGTACTTC.

The gene calls are TRBV23-1 and TRBJ1-5, with no clear D. TRBV23-1 qualifies as an ORF whose function is uncertain. This CDR3 is built from 13 residues. Trimming removed 5 bases at V and 1 base at J, with 6 bases between. In DNA form, the CDR3 reads TGCGCCAGCAGTACAGTGAGCAATCAGCCCCAGCATTTT. Translating it yields CASSTVSNQPQHF.

V and J are TRBV5-1 and TRBJ1-1; TRBD1 is a possible D gene (5 bases). V dropped 6 bases and J dropped 5 bases, with 11 bases sitting between them. Germline V lookup: CDR1 SGHRS, CDR2 YFSETQ. The CDR3 has 12 residues. CDR3 protein: CASNFGGTEAFF. Here the CDR3 DNA reads TGCGCCAGCAACTTCGGGGGAACTGAAGCTTTCTTT.

This chain uses TRBV6-6 with TRBJ1-2; 7 bases agree with TRBD1. The CDR3 loop spans 16 amino acids. V lost 2 bases and J lost 4; bases outside the gene matches: 10. Germline V gene data show CDR1 as MNHNY and CDR2 as SVGAGI (reference sequence). The CDR3 here is CASSYKKRDSIYGYTF. CDR3 bases: TGTGCCAGCAGTTACAAGAAAAGGGACAGTATCTATGGCTACACCTTC.

As concerns this clone: Other DNA sequences in the sample encode the same CDR3. The chain uses TRBV7-9 and TRBJ1-1, with 7 bases matching TRBD1. The germline CDR1 and CDR2 sequences are SEHNR and FQNEAQ (reference sequence). The V and J ends lost 5 bases and 7 bases, in that order; junction bases with no gene match: 4. This CDR3 spans 12 amino acids. CDR3 in DNA: TGTGCCAGCAGCAAAGGGACAGTTGAAGCTTTCTTT. Its protein product is CASSKGTVEAFF.

The chain couples TRBV15 to TRBJ1-1; unclear D gene. Trimming took off 3 bases at V and 7 bases at J, with 12 bases between the two ends. CDR1 LNHNV and CDR2 YYDKDF come from the germline V gene (reference sequence). The CDR3 covers 13 residues. The CDR3 region has the DNA TGTGCCACCAGCAGGAGAGGGATCGTTGAAGCTTTCTTT. It is translated as CATSRRGIVEAFF.

The chain is built from TRBV15 and TRBJ1-5; possibly TRBD1 for D (6 bases). Germline V lookup: CDR1 LNHNV, CDR2 YYDKDF (reference sequence). This CDR3 spans 15 amino acids. V lost 5 bases and J 9 bases, leaving 20 bases between the germline ends. CDR3 sequence: CATSRTKQGFRPQHF. CDR3 nucleotide sequence: TGTGCCACCAGCCGCACGAAACAGGGTTTTCGGCCCCAGCATTTT.

This chain links TRBV2 with TRBJ2-3; TRBD2 matches at 10 bases. This CDR3 is built from 21 residues. V trimming: 1 base; J trimming: 2 bases; junction bases outside the gene matches: 18. Germline values: CDR1 SNHLY, CDR2 FYNNEI. Here the CDR3 reads CASSEGVLAGVGKLITDTQYF. The CDR3 coding sequence is TGTGCCAGCAGTGAAGGGGTCCTAGCGGGGGTTGGTAAATTAATCACAGATACGCAGTATTTT. The variable domain in full, with the rest retrieved from reference TRBV2 and TRBJ2-3, is EPEVTQTPSHQVTQMGQEVILRCVPISNHLYFYWYRQILGQKVEFLVSFYNNEISEKSEIFDDQFSVERPDGSNFTLKIRSTKLEDSAMYFCASSEGVLAGVGKLITDTQYFGPGTRLTVL.